This TCR beta chain was sequenced in a study of patients and donors after allogeneic stem cell transplantation. TCRdb processed the RT-PCR reads anew with MiXCR; each CDR3 protein has one entry. Counted here are more than 850 distinct CDR3 sequences, about 0.4% occurring once; the ten biggest clones make up roughly 33%. This clonotype is medium-sized. Material for sequencing was blood, either unsorted or a sorted T cell fraction (not recorded which). The receptor comes from a human donor who was either an allogeneic HSCT recipient or a stem cell or donor lymphocyte infusion donor (not recorded which). It is not recorded whose cells these are; they may come from a transplant donor.

Here the CDR3 reads CASSSTGSRGEQFF. CDR3 bases: TGTGCCAGCAGCTCGACAGGGTCGCGGGGTGAGCAGTTCTTC. J is TRBJ2-1 and V is TRBV7-6, with D possibly being TRBD1 (7 bases). Per germline, CDR1 SGHVS and CDR2 FNYEAQ. This CDR3 is 14 amino acids long. V lost 4 bases, J lost 9 bases, and 16 bases lay in between.